The entry that follows covers one TCR beta chain sequence. No antigen is known for it. The CDR3 has 16 amino acids. V was shortened by 0 bases and J by 0 bases, with 9 bases between the two germline ends. Looked up from germline, CDR1 is SGHRS and CDR2 is YFSETQ. Generated by immunoSEQ multiplex PCR, the TCRdb table keeps only in-frame clones and is missing some. Of some 120,000 clones listed, over 85% are singletons. This sample was taken from a study of cytomegalovirus exposure and HLA in healthy donors. Findings and limits, study-wide: As was reported, the classifier diagnosed cytomegalovirus status with high specificity and sensitivity. Many donors carried some public TCRs, although rarity characterized most TCR sequences. The study designated 150 to 200 TCR beta chains cytomegalovirus-associated.

Sequencing used PBMCs. The clonotype was recovered from a man under 40 in good health and CMV-seronegative. V and J are TRBV5-1 and TRBJ1-4; D gene ambiguous. The CDR3 sequence is CASSLGSTSTNEKLFF. CDR3 DNA: TGCGCCAGCAGCTTGGGTTCGACATCAACTAATGAAAAACTGTTTTTT.